Each of the 2 T cell receptor beta chains below was sequenced from the same sample in a study of cytomegalovirus exposure and HLA in healthy donors. It was with 60 Vbeta and 13 Jbeta primers that the PCR ran. Clones were read by immunoSEQ multiplex PCR, and TCRdb kept only the in-frame ones, dropping some. The data contain about 160,000 clones, roughly 80% of them seen just once; the ten biggest clones take up 1.4% to 1.5%. Material for sequencing was PBMCs. These receptors originate from a male donor in good health and CMV-seronegative.

This clone was detected only once. V is TRBV11-2 and J is TRBJ2-1; unclear D gene. Trimming removed 5 bases from V and 6 bases from J, with 5 bases in between. This CDR3 spans 11 amino acids. CDR1 and CDR2 (germline): SGHAT, FQNNGV. CDR3 in amino acids: CASSQFNEQFF. CDR3 bases: TGTGCCAGCAGCCAGTTCAATGAGCAGTTCTTC.

This clone was seen once. The gene calls are TRBV9 and TRBJ2-1, with 9 bases aligning to TRBD1. The junction had 3 bases not matched to a gene; V was cut back by 7 bases and J by 7 bases. Germline CDR1 and CDR2: SGDLS and YYNGEE. The CDR3 covers 12 residues. CDR3 in DNA: TGTGCCAGCGGGGACAGGGTGAATGAGCAGTTCTTC. This sequence encodes CASGDRVNEQFF.